This TCR beta chain was captured by sequencing in a study of T-cell reconstitution after alpha-beta-depleted transplantation in children. This clonotype was counted only a few times. A library of TCRbeta sequences, prepared with unique molecular identifiers, was generated. TCRdb itself ran the PCR reads through MiXCR, one entry per CDR3 protein. The sample lists about 600,000 distinct CDR3 sequences, 8% to 11% occurring once. The CDR3 is 14 residues long. Trimming left V 6 bases short and J 0 bases short, with 10 bases between. CDR1 SNHLY and CDR2 FYNNEI come from the germline V gene. The chain combines TRBV2 with TRBJ2-3; D possibly uses TRBD1 or TRBD2 (5 bases each). This TCR was recovered from a human donor who donated a stem cell graft to a child with acute myeloid leukemia. Material: PBMCs from the stem cell graft donor, obtained from the stem cell graft. CDR3 loop: CASRRWGSTDTQYF. The CDR3 coding sequence is TGTGCCAGCAGGAGGTGGGGGAGCACAGATACGCAGTATTTT. Based on the CDR3 plus reference TRBV2 and TRBJ2-3, the full variable domain is EPEVTQTPSHQVTQMGQEVILRCVPISNHLYFYWYRQILGQKVEFLVSFYNNEISEKSEIFDDQFSVERPDGSNFTLKIRSTKLEDSAMYFCASRRWGSTDTQYFGPGTRLTVL.